The next 4 T cell receptor beta chains were all read from a single sample in a study of cytomegalovirus exposure and HLA in healthy donors. The PCR used 60 Vbeta and 13 Jbeta primers. Measured with immunoSEQ multiplex PCR; TCRdb has only the in-frame clones, and not every one. The sample shows roughly 100,000 clones, around 64% of them seen only once. Specimen: PBMCs. The receptors were gathered from a man aged 60 to 75 in good health and CMV-seronegative.

V gene TRBV7-9 combines with J gene TRBJ2-7; D is undetermined. Per germline, CDR1 SEHNR and CDR2 FQNEAQ (reference sequence). Trimming took 4 bases from V and 6 from J, leaving 13 bases between them. This CDR3 contains 13 residues. This chain's CDR3 is CASSSPNGAEQYF. The CDR3 coding sequence is TGTGCCAGCAGCTCGCCTAATGGAGCCGAGCAGTACTTC.

This clone came up a few times. V and J are TRBV6-1 and TRBJ2-7, with TRBD1 identical over 8 bases. Germline V CDR1 and CDR2: MNHNS, SASEGT. This CDR3 has 12 amino acids. The V segment lost 5 bases and the J segment 7 bases; nucleotides outside the gene matches: 4. CDR3 sequence reads: CASSWTGYEQYF. CDR3 sequence (DNA): TGTGCCAGCAGTTGGACAGGGTATGAGCAGTACTTC.

This clone was counted between two and nine times. This chain joins TRBV19 and TRBJ1-2; the match to TRBD1 covers 10 bases. V lost 8 bases to trimming and J lost 7 bases; unmatched junction nucleotides: 22. Germline V gives CDR1 LNHDA, CDR2 SQIVND (reference sequence). The CDR3 length is 18 residues. The CDR3 DNA reads TGTGCCAGTTCCCTCCCCGGTGCGGGGACAGGGGAGTCGGGTGGCTACACCTTC. Translating it yields CASSLPGAGTGESGGYTF.

The genes are TRBV10-2 and TRBJ1-2, with unresolved D. V lost 6 bases to trimming and J lost 4 bases, with 15 bases between them. Germline V gene sequence: CDR1 WSHSY, CDR2 SAAADI. The length of the CDR3 is 14 residues. CDR3 region: CASSLGRSFYGYTF. The DNA of the CDR3 is TGCGCCAGCAGCCTCGGCAGGTCCTTCTATGGCTACACCTTC.